The 31 T cell receptor beta chains below all came from one sample that was sequenced in a study of T cell changes during pregnancy in multiple sclerosis. Profiling relied on immunoSEQ multiplex PCR, and the TCRdb table lists in-frame clones only, not all of them. The sample consists of almost 20,000 clones, roughly 90% of them appearing once. This specimen was CD8+ T cells from peripheral blood mononuclear cells, taken in the third trimester of pregnancy. These receptors were collected from a female donor in good health, enrolled as a control in a pregnancy study.

The CDR3 nucleotides are TGCGCCAGCAGCTTGGCGGCGGACTACGAGCAGTACTTC. Translated: CASSLAADYEQYF. The J gene is TRBJ2-5, the V gene TRBV5-1; no clear D gene. The DNA end is a closer match to TRBJ2-7, so the J assignment may be wrong. The CDR3 consists of 13 residues. Germline assignment: CDR1 SGHRS and CDR2 YFSETQ.

The chain combines TRBV28 with TRBJ1-4, with D unclear. This CDR3 comprises 16 residues. Trimming pared 6 bases from V and 0 bases from J, leaving 14 bases between. Germline V gives CDR1 MDHEN, CDR2 SYDVKM. The CDR3 reads CASSTIRFATNEKLFF. DNA for the CDR3: TGTGCCAGCAGCACGATACGGTTTGCAACTAATGAAAAACTGTTTTTT.

V and J are TRBV6-6 and TRBJ1-1; D gene unclear. The germline V gene encodes CDR1 MNHNY and CDR2 SVGAGI (reference sequence). The CDR3 contains 14 residues. V gave up 6 bases and J gave up 1 base, with 12 bases separating them. The CDR3 bases are TGTGCCAGCAGGGACCGGGAGCCGAACACTGAAGCTTTCTTT. It is translated as CASRDREPNTEAFF.

The chain couples TRBV27 to TRBJ2-1; D is uncertain. The V and J ends lost 5 bases and 2 bases respectively, with 13 bases between them. Germline CDR1 is MNHEY and CDR2 is SMNVEV (reference sequence). The CDR3 extends over 15 amino acids. CDR3 amino acids: CASSPSDPTYNEQFF. The CDR3 DNA sequence: TGTGCCAGCAGTCCGAGCGACCCGACCTACAATGAGCAGTTCTTC.

The chain has TRBV23-1 and TRBJ1-1; no reliable D call. Being an ORF, TRBV23-1 has a function that is uncertain. Trimming stripped 2 bases from V and 1 base from J, with 20 bases between. The CDR3 sequence is 18 residues long. The CDR3: CASSQGGISPDPNTEAFF. The CDR3 coding sequence is TGCGCCAGCAGTCAAGGAGGGATCTCTCCCGATCCGAACACTGAAGCTTTCTTT.

V is TRBV27 and J is TRBJ2-5, with TRBD2 matching over 11 bases. Germline assignment: CDR1 MNHEY and CDR2 SMNVEV (reference sequence). V was pared by 5 bases and J by 7 bases, with 6 bases of the junction left unmatched. The CDR3 totals 14 residues. In nucleotides, the CDR3 is TGTGCCAGCAGTCTTAGCGGGGGGGCTGGGACCCAGTACTTC. It specifies CASSLSGGAGTQYF.

This sequence joins TRBV7-2 and TRBJ2-4; 12 bases fit TRBD2. V was clipped by 4 bases and J by 0 bases; unmatched bases: 4. There are 17 residues in the CDR3. In germline, CDR1 is SGHTA, CDR2 FQGNSA. This chain's CDR3 is CASSSGLAGIAKNIQYF. CDR3 in DNA: TGTGCCAGCAGCTCCGGACTAGCGGGGATAGCCAAAAACATTCAGTACTTC.

The rearrangement links TRBV29-1 to TRBJ2-1, with 8 positions matching TRBD2. The J segment lost 4 bases and the V segment lost 8 bases, leaving 7 bases of the junction unmatched. Germline loops: CDR1 SQVTM, CDR2 ANQGSEA. The CDR3 is 13 residues long. CDR3 sequence (DNA): TGCAGCATAGCGGGGAGTTCGTACAATGAGCAGTTCTTC. It is translated as CSIAGSSYNEQFF.

The chain is built from TRBV6-6 and TRBJ2-4, with a weak D call TRBD2 (6 bases). Germline CDR1 is MNHNY and CDR2 is SVGAGI (reference sequence). This CDR3 spans 15 amino acids. Trimming cost V 2 bases and J 6 bases, with 14 bases left between them. The chain's CDR3 is CASSYRLVRLNIQYF. The CDR3 nucleotides are TGTGCCAGCAGTTACCGACTAGTGAGGCTAAACATTCAGTACTTC.

The chain couples TRBV15 to TRBJ2-7; D might be TRBD1 (5 bases). Germline CDR1 LNHNV, CDR2 YYDKDF (reference sequence). V was cut by 2 bases and J by 9 bases, with 14 bases left in between. The CDR3 length is 13 residues. This CDR3 reads CATSRTTAPGQYF. The CDR3 DNA follows: TGTGCCACCAGCAGAACGACAGCGCCCGGGCAGTACTTC.

By proportion, this clone is medium-sized. The rearrangement links TRBV28 to TRBJ2-7; 7 nucleotides agree with TRBD2. The V gene end was trimmed by 1 base and the J gene end by 4 bases; junction bases not matched to a gene: 7. This CDR3 contains 15 residues. Germline assignment: CDR1 MDHEN and CDR2 SYDVKM. The CDR3 nucleotides read TGTGCCAGCAGTTTATTGGGGGGGGACTTGTACGAGCAGTACTTC. It translates to CASSLLGGDLYEQYF.

This clone was seen just once. This chain uses TRBV14 with TRBJ2-7; TRBD1 matches at 10 bases. Trimming removed 3 bases from V and 3 bases from J; junction bases left unmatched: 11. The CDR3 loop spans 17 amino acids. CDR1 is SGHDN and CDR2 is FVKESK in the germline V gene. The CDR3 sequence: CASSHGRGQGIGYEQYF. CDR3 coding DNA: TGTGCCAGCAGCCACGGAAGGGGACAGGGGATTGGCTACGAGCAGTACTTC.

This clone was counted a single time. The CDR3 nucleotides read TGTGCCAGTACCCTAGGGGGACCTGGGGCCAACGTCCTGACTTTC. It translates to CASTLGGPGANVLTF. The genes are TRBV19 and TRBJ2-6; weak D call: TRBD1 (6 bases). Deletions cut 7 bases from V and 2 bases from J, with 12 bases between. CDR3 length: 15 residues. Per the germline V gene, CDR1 is LNHDA and CDR2 is SQIVND (reference sequence).

The chain links TRBV7-2 to TRBJ2-3; D remains unclear. The V and J ends lost 1 base and 2 bases respectively, with 10 bases between them. Germline V gives CDR1 SGHTA, CDR2 FQGNSA. CDR3 length: 15 amino acids. CDR3 DNA sequence: TGTGCCAGCAGCTTAGGTTTGGCTCACACAGATACGCAGTATTTT. It specifies CASSLGLAHTDTQYF.

The V and J genes are TRBV7-9 and TRBJ1-5; 7 nucleotides line up with TRBD1. This CDR3 has 14 amino acids. V trimming: 5 bases; J trimming: 2 bases; junction bases outside the gene matches: 3. Germline V gives CDR1 SEHNR, CDR2 FQNEAQ (reference sequence). This CDR3 reads CASSPGTGNQPQHF. DNA of the CDR3: TGTGCCAGCAGCCCCGGGACAGGCAATCAGCCCCAGCATTTT.

This clone has only a few counts. The rearrangement joins TRBV5-4 to TRBJ2-7; possible D gene TRBD2, 6 bases. Germline V gene data show CDR1 as SGHNT and CDR2 as YYREEE (reference sequence). Trimming took off 0 bases at V and 6 bases at J, with 7 bases between the two ends. This CDR3 comprises 12 residues. Here the CDR3 reads CASSLGGGEQYF. The CDR3 coding sequence is TGTGCCAGCAGCTTGGGGGGAGGCGAGCAGTACTTC.

J is TRBJ1-2 and V is TRBV19; D gene uncertain. The CDR3 contains 14 residues. Trimming stripped 5 bases from V and 4 bases from J, with 14 bases between. Germline assignment: CDR1 LNHDA and CDR2 SQIVND (reference sequence). CDR3 nucleotide sequence: TGTGCCAGTAGTCGGTCCAACGCGCTCTATGGCTACACCTTC. As protein: CASSRSNALYGYTF.

The chain joins TRBV7-9 to TRBJ2-3; the D gene is possibly TRBD1 (6 bases). CDR3 size: 18 residues. V lost 0 bases and J lost 0, with 16 bases in between. Germline V gives CDR1 SEHNR, CDR2 FQNEAQ (reference sequence). The CDR3 sequence: CASSLAGQLETSTDTQYF. The CDR3 nucleotides read TGTGCCAGCAGCTTAGCAGGACAGCTTGAGACTAGCACAGATACGCAGTATTTT.

By share, this clone ranks as medium-sized (0.01 to 0.1%). This chain joins TRBV7-9 and TRBJ2-7; tentative D call: TRBD2 (6 bases). The germline CDR1 and CDR2 sequences are SEHNR and FQNEAQ (reference sequence). Trimming stripped 1 base from V and 5 bases from J, with 15 bases between. This CDR3 has 15 residues. CDR3 residues: CASSLVLAGGDEQYF. The CDR3 nucleotides read TGTGCCAGCAGCTTAGTCCTGGCCGGCGGGGACGAGCAGTACTTC.

The chain joins TRBV4-3 to TRBJ2-7; 9 bases fit TRBD1. There are 15 residues in the CDR3. Germline V lookup: CDR1 LGHNA, CDR2 YSLEER. J was trimmed by 2 bases and V by 1 base; bases with no gene match: 3. In nucleotides, the CDR3 is TGCGCCAGCAGCCAAGGGGGGACAGGGACCTACGAGCAGTACTTC. Protein product: CASSQGGTGTYEQYF.

The chain uses TRBV19 and TRBJ2-3; D is unresolved. The germline CDR1 and CDR2 sequences are LNHDA and SQIVND (reference sequence). There are 15 residues in the CDR3. Trimming cost V 4 bases and J 0 bases, with 11 bases left between them. The CDR3: CASSNERISTDTQYF. In nucleotides, the CDR3 is TGTGCCAGTAGTAATGAGCGCATTAGCACAGATACGCAGTATTTT.

The V call is TRBV15, the J call TRBJ1-2; 8 bases are a match to TRBD1. The CDR3 sequence is 15 residues long. Germline V gives CDR1 LNHNV, CDR2 YYDKDF (reference sequence). Germline trimming cut 4 bases from V and 2 bases from J; bases unmatched to any gene: 6. DNA for the CDR3: TGTGCCACCAGCACAGGGACAGGCCCCAACTATGGCTACACCTTC. It yields the protein CATSTGTGPNYGYTF.

V and J are TRBV5-1 and TRBJ2-7; maybe TRBD1 (5 bases). V shed 4 bases and J shed 3 bases, with 14 bases lying between them. The V gene's germline CDR1 is SGHRS and CDR2 YFSETQ. The CDR3 loop spans 14 amino acids. CDR3 sequence reads: CASSPPTANYEQYF. The DNA for the CDR3 is TGCGCCAGCAGCCCCCCGACAGCCAACTACGAGCAGTACTTC.

The chain has TRBV6-5 and TRBJ1-3, with 7 bases identical to TRBD1. Germline-derived CDR1 and CDR2 are MNHEY and SVGAGI. Trimming took 7 bases from V and 2 from J; bases not matched to a gene: 8. CDR3 size: 15 residues. CDR3 DNA sequence: TGTGCCAGCACCCCGACAGGGTTTCCTGGAAACACCATATATTTT. It specifies CASTPTGFPGNTIYF.

This chain joins TRBV5-1 and TRBJ2-3, with 9 bases fitting TRBD2. The ends lost 4 bases at V and 1 base at J; junction bases unmatched: 7. Germline-derived CDR1 and CDR2 are SGHRS and YFSETQ. The length of the CDR3 is 16 residues. The CDR3 nucleotides read TGCGCCAGCAGCCGGGGCGGGGGGGGTCGCACAGATACGCAGTATTTT. Its protein product is CASSRGGGGRTDTQYF.

This clone was seen just once. V gene TRBV2 combines with J gene TRBJ2-1; D possibly corresponds to TRBD2 (5 bases). V dropped 6 bases and J dropped 3 bases, with 12 bases sitting between them. Germline V gene data show CDR1 as SNHLY and CDR2 as FYNNEI. The CDR3 is 14 amino acids. The CDR3 reads CASRDSAGYNEQFF. The CDR3 DNA is TGTGCCAGCAGGGACTCCGCCGGCTACAATGAGCAGTTCTTC.

V gene TRBV5-1 combines with J gene TRBJ1-1, with a possible D match to TRBD1 (5 bases). The V gene's germline CDR1 is SGHRS and CDR2 YFSETQ. The CDR3 is 14 residues long. Between the trimmed V and J ends, which lost 0 bases and 4 bases, there was a span of 10 bases. Here the CDR3 reads CASSLGGDSTEAFF. The CDR3 DNA reads TGCGCCAGCAGCTTGGGGGGGGATAGCACTGAAGCTTTCTTT.

The V call is TRBV11-3, the J call TRBJ2-7; D unresolved. This CDR3 has 15 amino acids. V was shortened by 3 bases and J by 2 bases, with 14 bases between the two germline ends. The germline V gene encodes CDR1 SGHNT and CDR2 YENEEA. The CDR3 DNA sequence: TGTGCCAGCAGCTTTCCAATACAAATAACCTACGAGCAGTACTTC. Translated, it gives CASSFPIQITYEQYF.

The V and J genes are TRBV27 and TRBJ2-1; 9 bases match TRBD1. The V and J ends lost 10 bases and 2 bases, in that order; junction bases with no gene match: 3. Germline CDR1 MNHEY, CDR2 SMNVEV (reference sequence). The CDR3 consists of 13 residues. In DNA form, the CDR3 reads TGTGCCACCAGGACAGGGGCCTACAATGAGCAGTTCTTC. This codes for CATRTGAYNEQFF.

The chain employs TRBV27 and TRBJ2-7; D may be TRBD1 (6 bases). The V end was cut by 6 bases, the J end by 4 bases, with 13 bases between. Per the germline V gene, CDR1 is MNHEY and CDR2 is SMNVEV (reference sequence). The CDR3 loop spans 13 amino acids. The CDR3: CASRDRGEYEQYF. The CDR3 DNA follows: TGTGCCAGCAGGGACAGAGGAGAGTACGAGCAGTACTTC.

The chain is built from TRBV5-8 and TRBJ2-1; tentatively, D is TRBD1 (5 bases). The germline CDR1 and CDR2 sequences are SGHTS and YDEGEE. Trimming took 2 bases from V and 0 from J, leaving 12 bases between them. CDR3 length equals 16 residues. This CDR3 is CASSFQGPGSYNEQFF. The CDR3 nucleotides are TGTGCCAGCAGCTTTCAGGGTCCAGGCTCCTACAATGAGCAGTTCTTC.